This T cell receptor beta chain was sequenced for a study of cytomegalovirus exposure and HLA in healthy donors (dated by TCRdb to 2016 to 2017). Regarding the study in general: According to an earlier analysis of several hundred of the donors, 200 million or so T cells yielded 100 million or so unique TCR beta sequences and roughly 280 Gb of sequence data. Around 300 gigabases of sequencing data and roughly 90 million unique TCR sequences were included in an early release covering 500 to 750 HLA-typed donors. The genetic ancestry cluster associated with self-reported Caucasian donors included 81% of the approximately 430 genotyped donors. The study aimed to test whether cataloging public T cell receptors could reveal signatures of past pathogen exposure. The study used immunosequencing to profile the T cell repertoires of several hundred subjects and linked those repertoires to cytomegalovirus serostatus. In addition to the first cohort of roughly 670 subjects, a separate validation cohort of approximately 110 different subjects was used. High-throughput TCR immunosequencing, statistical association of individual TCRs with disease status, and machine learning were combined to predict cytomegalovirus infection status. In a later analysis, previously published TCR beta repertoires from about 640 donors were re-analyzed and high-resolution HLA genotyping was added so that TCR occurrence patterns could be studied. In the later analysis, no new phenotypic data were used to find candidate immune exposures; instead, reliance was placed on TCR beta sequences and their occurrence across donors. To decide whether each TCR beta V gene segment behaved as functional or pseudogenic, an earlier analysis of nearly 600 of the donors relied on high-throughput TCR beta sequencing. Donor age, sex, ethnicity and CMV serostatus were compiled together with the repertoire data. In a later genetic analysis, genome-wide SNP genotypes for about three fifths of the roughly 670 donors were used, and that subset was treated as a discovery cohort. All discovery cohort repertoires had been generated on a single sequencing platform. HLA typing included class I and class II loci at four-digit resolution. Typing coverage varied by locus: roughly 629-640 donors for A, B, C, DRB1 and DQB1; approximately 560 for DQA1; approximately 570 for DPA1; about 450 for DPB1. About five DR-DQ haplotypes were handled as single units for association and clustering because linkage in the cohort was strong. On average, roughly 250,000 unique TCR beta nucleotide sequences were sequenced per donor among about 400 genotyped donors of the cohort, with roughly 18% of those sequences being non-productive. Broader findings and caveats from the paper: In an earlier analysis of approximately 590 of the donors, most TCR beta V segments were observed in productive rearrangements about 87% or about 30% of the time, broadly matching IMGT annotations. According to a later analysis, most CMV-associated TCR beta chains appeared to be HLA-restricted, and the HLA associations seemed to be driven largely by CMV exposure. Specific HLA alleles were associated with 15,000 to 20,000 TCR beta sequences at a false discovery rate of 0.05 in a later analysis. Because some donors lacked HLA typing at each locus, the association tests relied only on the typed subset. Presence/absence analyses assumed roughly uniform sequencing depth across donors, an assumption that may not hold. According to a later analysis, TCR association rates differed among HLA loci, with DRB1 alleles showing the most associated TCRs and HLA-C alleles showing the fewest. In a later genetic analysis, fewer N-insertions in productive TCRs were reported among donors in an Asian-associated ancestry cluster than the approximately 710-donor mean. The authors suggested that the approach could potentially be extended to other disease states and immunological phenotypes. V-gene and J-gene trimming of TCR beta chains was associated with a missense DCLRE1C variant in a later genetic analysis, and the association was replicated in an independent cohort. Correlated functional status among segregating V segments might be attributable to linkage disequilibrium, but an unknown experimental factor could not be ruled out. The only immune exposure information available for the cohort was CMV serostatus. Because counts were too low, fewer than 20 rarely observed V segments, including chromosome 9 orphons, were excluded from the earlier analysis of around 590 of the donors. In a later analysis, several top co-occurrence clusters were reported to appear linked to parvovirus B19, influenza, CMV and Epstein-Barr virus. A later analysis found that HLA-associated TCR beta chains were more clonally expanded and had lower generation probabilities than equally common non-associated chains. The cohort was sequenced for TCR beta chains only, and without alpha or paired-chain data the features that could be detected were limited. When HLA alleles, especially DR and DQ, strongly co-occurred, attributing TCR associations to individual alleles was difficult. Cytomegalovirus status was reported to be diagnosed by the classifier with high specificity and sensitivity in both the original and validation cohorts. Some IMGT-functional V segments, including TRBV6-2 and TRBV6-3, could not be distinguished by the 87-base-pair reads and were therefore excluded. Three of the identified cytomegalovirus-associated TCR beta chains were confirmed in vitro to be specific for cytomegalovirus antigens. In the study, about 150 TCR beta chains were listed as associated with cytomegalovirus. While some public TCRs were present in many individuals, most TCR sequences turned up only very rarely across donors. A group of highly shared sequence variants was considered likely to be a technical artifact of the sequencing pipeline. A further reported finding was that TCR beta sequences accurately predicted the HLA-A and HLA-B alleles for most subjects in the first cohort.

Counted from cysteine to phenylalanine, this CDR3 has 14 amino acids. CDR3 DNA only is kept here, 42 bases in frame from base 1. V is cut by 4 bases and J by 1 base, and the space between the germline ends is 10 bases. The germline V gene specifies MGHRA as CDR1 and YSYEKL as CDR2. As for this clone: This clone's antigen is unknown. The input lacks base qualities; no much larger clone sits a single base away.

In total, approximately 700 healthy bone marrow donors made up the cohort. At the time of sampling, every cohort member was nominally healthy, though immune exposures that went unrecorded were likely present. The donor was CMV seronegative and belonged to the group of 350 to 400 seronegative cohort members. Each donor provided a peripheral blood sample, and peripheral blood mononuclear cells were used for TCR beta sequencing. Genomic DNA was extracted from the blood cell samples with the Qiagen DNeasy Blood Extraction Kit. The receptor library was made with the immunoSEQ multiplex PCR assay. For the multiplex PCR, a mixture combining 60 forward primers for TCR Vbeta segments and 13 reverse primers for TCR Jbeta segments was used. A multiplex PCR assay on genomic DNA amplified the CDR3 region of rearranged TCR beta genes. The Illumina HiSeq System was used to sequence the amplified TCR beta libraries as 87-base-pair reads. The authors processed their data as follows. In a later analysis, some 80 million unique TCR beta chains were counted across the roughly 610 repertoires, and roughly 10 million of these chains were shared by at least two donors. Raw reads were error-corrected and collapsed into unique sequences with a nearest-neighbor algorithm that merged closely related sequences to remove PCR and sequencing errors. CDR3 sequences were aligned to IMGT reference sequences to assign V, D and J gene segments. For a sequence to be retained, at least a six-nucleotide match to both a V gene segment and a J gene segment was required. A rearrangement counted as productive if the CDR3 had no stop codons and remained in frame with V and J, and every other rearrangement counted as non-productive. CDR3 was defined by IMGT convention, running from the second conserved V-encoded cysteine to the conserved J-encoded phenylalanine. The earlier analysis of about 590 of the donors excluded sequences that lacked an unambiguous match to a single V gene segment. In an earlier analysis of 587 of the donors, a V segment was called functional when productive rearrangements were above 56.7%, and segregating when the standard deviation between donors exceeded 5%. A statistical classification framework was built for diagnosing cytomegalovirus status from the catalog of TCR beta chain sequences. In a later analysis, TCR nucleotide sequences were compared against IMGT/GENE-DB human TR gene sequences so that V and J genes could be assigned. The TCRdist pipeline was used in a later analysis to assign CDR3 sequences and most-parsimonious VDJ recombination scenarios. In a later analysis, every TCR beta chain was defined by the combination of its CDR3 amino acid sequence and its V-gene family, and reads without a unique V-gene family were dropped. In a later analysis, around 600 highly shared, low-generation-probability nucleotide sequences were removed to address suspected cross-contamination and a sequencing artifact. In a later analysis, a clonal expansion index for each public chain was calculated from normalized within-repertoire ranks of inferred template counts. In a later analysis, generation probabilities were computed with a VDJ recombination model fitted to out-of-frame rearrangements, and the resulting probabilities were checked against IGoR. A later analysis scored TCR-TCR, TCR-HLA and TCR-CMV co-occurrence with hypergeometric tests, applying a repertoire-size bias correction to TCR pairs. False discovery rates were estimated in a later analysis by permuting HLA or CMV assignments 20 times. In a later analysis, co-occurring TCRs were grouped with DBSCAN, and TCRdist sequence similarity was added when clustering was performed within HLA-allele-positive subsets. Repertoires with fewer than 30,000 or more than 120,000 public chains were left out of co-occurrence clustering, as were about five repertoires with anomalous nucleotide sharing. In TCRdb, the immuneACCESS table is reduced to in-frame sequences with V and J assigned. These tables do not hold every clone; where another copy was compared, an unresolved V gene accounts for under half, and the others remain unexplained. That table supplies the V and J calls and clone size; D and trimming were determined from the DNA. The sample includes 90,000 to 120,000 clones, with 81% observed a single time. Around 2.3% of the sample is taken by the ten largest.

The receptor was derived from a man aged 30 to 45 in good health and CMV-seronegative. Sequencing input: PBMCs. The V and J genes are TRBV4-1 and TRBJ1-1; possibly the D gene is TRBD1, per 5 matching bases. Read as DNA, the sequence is TGCGCCAGCAGCCTACGTGGGGCGAACACTGAAGCTTTCTTT. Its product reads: CASSLRGANTEAFF.